This record looks at one T cell receptor beta chain sequence and its context. The sample originates from a study of blood T cell repertoires in COVID-19. Study background: Sites across the United States, Italy and Spain contributed samples from acute and convalescent COVID-19. Sources were T cells, B-cell-depleted T cells, or PBMCs; the material itself was cDNA or gDNA.

The CDR3 totals 16 residues. Authors' methods: Amplification of reference gene primers provided the estimated nucleated cell counts. Here immunoSEQ multiplex PCR was the method, and the copy in TCRdb shows in-frame clones only, minus some. The V and J calls and clone size were taken over from that table, and D and trimming were inferred from the DNA. There are 120,000 to 150,000 clones in the sample; about four fifths occur only once, and approximately 5% lies in the top ten. The origin of this receptor is a human donor in a cohort sampled during active COVID-19. This chain connects TRBV21-1 to TRBJ1-2; the table gives TRBD1 as D, unverified against the DNA. TRBV21-1 is a pseudogene segment. The sequencing input was peripheral blood. As DNA, the CDR3 is TGTGCCAGCACAAAAACTCAGAGAGACAGGACGTATGGCTACACCTTC. Its protein is CASTKTQRDRTYGYTF.